This TCR beta chain was sequenced for a study of read filtering for tumor transcriptome and immune sequencing. As for the study in general: DNase treatment preceded whole-transcriptome library preparation. RNA-seq yielded only about 75 to 1,300 TCR reads, IR-seq about 4 to 11 million.

From germline, CDR1 is SGHTA and CDR2 FQGNSA. J lost 9 bases, V lost 5 bases, and 15 bases had no gene match. CDR3 length: 16 amino acids. As regards this clonotype: A far larger clone lies a single base away; this is likely a read error.

This library used roughly 430 ng RNA and molecular barcoded adaptors spanning alpha/delta and beta/gamma chains. From the reads, TCRdb called clonotypes with MiXCR, one entry per CDR3 protein. This table has roughly 67,000 distinct CDR3 sequences, approximately 19% appearing once. Every patient had bone marrow sampled while the disease was active. Sequences were obtained from a population of CD138-negative cells sorted from bone marrow. This TCR was sampled from a donor aged 40 or older with multiple myeloma. V and J are TRBV7-2 and TRBJ2-7; 11 nucleotides match TRBD1. CDR3 nucleotides: TGTGCCAGCAGCGGGGGCCGGGACAGGGGGTTGGACGGGCAGTACTTC. Encoded protein: CASSGGRDRGLDGQYF. The complete variable domain, with remaining parts taken from reference TRBV7-2 and TRBJ2-7, reads GAGVSQSPSNKVTEKGKDVELRCDPISGHTALYWYRQSLGQGLEFLIYFQGNSAPDKSGLPSDRFSAERTGGSVSTLTIQRTQQEDSAVYLCASSGGRDRGLDGQYFGPGTRLTVT.